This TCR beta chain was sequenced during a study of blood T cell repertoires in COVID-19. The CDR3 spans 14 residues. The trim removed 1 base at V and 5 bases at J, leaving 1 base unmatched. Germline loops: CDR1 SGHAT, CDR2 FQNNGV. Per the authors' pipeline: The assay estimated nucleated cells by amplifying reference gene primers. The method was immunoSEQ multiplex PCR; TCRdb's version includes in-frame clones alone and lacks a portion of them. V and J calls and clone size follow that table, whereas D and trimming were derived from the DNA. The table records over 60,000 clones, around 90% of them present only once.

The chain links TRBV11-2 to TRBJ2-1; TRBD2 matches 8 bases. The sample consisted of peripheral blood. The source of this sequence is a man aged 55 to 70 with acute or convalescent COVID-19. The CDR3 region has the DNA TGTGCCAGCAGCTTAGCAGCGGGGGACAATGAGCAGTTCTTC. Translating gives CASSLAAGDNEQFF.